This TCR beta chain was captured by sequencing in a study of beta chain features in type 1 diabetes. Expressed TCRB transcripts were sequenced, since all the RNA that had been isolated was reverse transcribed. The data were produced by immunoSEQ multiplex PCR, yet TCRdb's version contains in-frame clones alone and is incomplete. In the table there are 300,000 to 400,000 clones, around 9.3% of which are singletons. Findings and caveats of the study: All four CD4+ subsets from Type 1 diabetes patients carried moderately but significantly shorter TCRB CDR3s.

Looked up from germline, CDR1 is LGHNA and CDR2 is YSLEER. The CDR3 runs 14 residues. V dropped 5 bases and J dropped 10; count of bases not matched to a gene: 12. This clone was detected a few times. As yet, its antigen is unknown. The sequenced sample was central memory CD4+ T cells from blood. The receptor was derived from a man under 40 with type 1 diabetes. V usage is TRBV4-3 and J usage is TRBJ2-5; 8 bases line up with TRBD2. The CDR3 is CASSYDLGAGVQYF. The CDR3 coding sequence is TGCGCCAGCAGCTACGATCTGGGAGCGGGGGTCCAGTACTTC.